Listed here are 12 T cell receptor beta chains from one sample, sequenced in a study of T-cell memory formation after mild COVID-19. TCRdb processed the 5' RACE reads anew with MiXCR; each CDR3 protein has one entry. The table records roughly 380,000 distinct CDR3 sequences, 25% to 30% of them present only once. Sequenced: PBMCs or a T cell subset sorted from them (not recorded which). The receptors shown here come from an adult woman who had mild COVID-19 (a few samples of this study predate the infection). Cell type and time point are not known.

V and J are TRBV5-6 and TRBJ1-2; 9 bases line up with TRBD1. CDR3 length: 15 residues. CDR1 and CDR2 (germline): SGHDT, YYEEEE. V was clipped by 0 bases and J by 4 bases; unmatched bases: 4. In nucleotides, the CDR3 is TGTGCCAGCAGCTTGGCACAGGGGGCAGCCTATGGCTACACCTTC. Its translation: CASSLAQGAAYGYTF.

This chain connects TRBV11-3 to TRBJ2-5; unclear D gene. Germline CDR1 and CDR2: SGHNT and YENEEA. This CDR3 region has 12 residues. Trimming removed 3 bases at V and 5 bases at J, with 7 bases between. The CDR3 protein is CASSLGWETQYF. The CDR3, as DNA: TGTGCCAGCAGCTTGGGGTGGGAGACCCAGTACTTC.

The V call is TRBV4-2, the J call TRBJ2-1, with D unclear. The V and J ends lost 1 base and 10 bases respectively, with 14 bases between them. CDR1 is LGHNA, CDR2 YNFKEQ, per germline. CDR3 length: 14 amino acids. CDR3 nucleotides: TGTGCCAGCAGCCAAGCCATCGGAAATGGAGAGCAGTTCTTC. This sequence encodes CASSQAIGNGEQFF.

The chain combines TRBV24-1 with TRBJ1-5; the match to TRBD1 covers 9 bases. V shed 3 bases and J 5 bases; nucleotides not matched to a gene: 7. The germline gives CDR1 KGHDR, CDR2 SFDVKD. The CDR3 contains 16 residues. The CDR3 sequence: CATSDPNTGGYQPQHF. Written as DNA, the CDR3 is TGTGCCACCAGTGATCCAAATACAGGGGGCTATCAGCCCCAGCATTTT.

J is TRBJ1-6 and V is TRBV12-3 or TRBV12-4, with D perhaps matching TRBD1 (6 bases). V was clipped by 0 bases and J by 9 bases, with 12 bases between them. The CDR3 runs to 15 residues. DNA for the CDR3: TGTGCCAGCAGTTTAGCGCAGGGGTTCAGTTCACCCCTCCACTTT. Amino acids: CASSLAQGFSSPLHF.

The V call is TRBV12-3 or TRBV12-4, the J call TRBJ1-1; maybe TRBD1 (5 bases). This CDR3 spans 13 amino acids. V shed 6 bases and J shed 6 bases, with 14 bases lying between them. As DNA, the CDR3 is TGTGCCAGCAGGTCAAGCCAGGGTTCTGAAGCTTTCTTT. Translating gives CASRSSQGSEAFF.

This clonotype was recorded at least ten times. This chain uses TRBV24-1 with TRBJ1-2, with 7 nucleotides matching TRBD1. This CDR3 region has 12 residues. Germline trimming cut 10 bases from V and 0 bases from J; bases unmatched to any gene: 1. The germline gives CDR1 KGHDR, CDR2 SFDVKD. CDR3: CATQGANYGYTF. As DNA, the CDR3 is TGTGCCACGCAGGGGGCTAACTATGGCTACACCTTC.

The table lists this clonotype with a few counts. The V gene is TRBV24-1, the J gene TRBJ2-7; either TRBD1 or TRBD2 may fit D (5 bases each). Trimming took 4 bases from V and 3 from J, leaving 12 bases between them. The CDR3 is made up of 14 amino acids. Germline CDR1 and CDR2: KGHDR and SFDVKD. The CDR3 sequence: CATSDPGRSYEQYF. As DNA, the CDR3 is TGTGCCACCAGTGACCCGGGACGGAGCTACGAGCAGTACTTC.

This clonotype was found once. The chain is built from TRBV10-2 and TRBJ1-2; 12 bases align to TRBD1. Germline V gene data show CDR1 as WSHSY and CDR2 as SAAADI. The J segment lost 5 bases and the V segment lost 7 bases, leaving 8 bases of the junction unmatched. CDR3 size: 15 residues. The CDR3 region has the DNA TGCGCCAGCATGGCCCCGGGACAGGGGGCTTATGGCTACACCTTC. Translated: CASMAPGQGAYGYTF.

This chain joins TRBV5-4 and TRBJ2-6; possible D gene TRBD1, 5 bases. Germline assignment: CDR1 SGHNT and CDR2 YYREEE (reference sequence). The CDR3 runs to 16 residues. The V end lost 4 bases, the J end lost 0 bases, and 11 bases lay between the germline ends. CDR3 DNA sequence: TGTGCCAGCAGCCCGACAGCAGACTCTGGGGCCAACGTCCTGACTTTC. It yields the protein CASSPTADSGANVLTF.

The sample holds a few counts of this clonotype. The chain couples TRBV7-2 to TRBJ2-3, with a weak D call TRBD1 (5 bases). The V end lost 6 bases, the J end lost 5 bases, and 15 bases lay between the germline ends. CDR3 length: 14 amino acids. Germline CDR1 reads SGHTA; CDR2 reads FQGNSA. CDR3 nucleotide sequence: TGTGCCAGCAGTCTCGGACACGTGATAGATACGCAGTATTTT. Protein product: CASSLGHVIDTQYF.

V usage is TRBV20-1 and J usage is TRBJ1-4; D is unresolved. Germline assignment: CDR1 DFQATT and CDR2 SNEGSKA (reference sequence). This CDR3 has 15 residues. V was pared by 5 bases and J by 4 bases, with 17 bases between. The CDR3 spells CSAYLRGRDNEKLFF. CDR3 in DNA: TGCAGTGCTTACCTCCGAGGCCGTGATAATGAAAAACTGTTTTTT.